These T cell receptor beta chains were read from a single sample in a study of blood T cell repertoires in COVID-19. Clones were sequenced by immunoSEQ multiplex PCR, and TCRdb holds only the in-frame ones, with some missing. The table includes roughly 99,000 clones, more than 65% detected once. Sequenced input: peripheral blood. The source of these receptors is a woman older than 75 with active or convalescent COVID-19. CDR3s include the opening cysteine and the closing phenylalanine or tryptophan. Expanded clones get a size class; other rows say once, few or many, or leave the size out.

V gene: TRBV19
clone size: .
J gene: TRBJ2-1
CDR3 protein: CASSKGTSGSSEQFF

V gene: TRBV28
clone size: few
J gene: TRBJ2-3
CDR3 protein: CASSSSGQGPDTQYF

V gene: TRBV6-1
clone size: .
J gene: TRBJ1-5
CDR3 protein: CASSDIQPQHF

V gene: TRBV5-4
clone size: once
J gene: TRBJ2-1
CDR3 protein: CASSLVGAGTYNEQFF

V gene: TRBV4-2
clone size: .
J gene: TRBJ1-2
CDR3 protein: CASSLGGVGGQGDYGYTF

V gene: TRBV28
clone size: .
J gene: TRBJ1-4
CDR3 protein: CASSQTGEREKLFF

V gene: TRBV29-1
clone size: .
J gene: TRBJ1-4
CDR3 protein: CSGRGSDEKLFF

V gene: TRBV29-1
clone size: .
J gene: TRBJ2-2
CDR3 protein: CSAGQGSYTGELFF

V gene: TRBV4-2
clone size: .
J gene: TRBJ1-5
CDR3 protein: CASSQDWGANNQPQHF

V gene: TRBV14
clone size: .
J gene: TRBJ2-3
CDR3 protein: CASRVLAEDTQYF

V gene: TRBV27
clone size: .
J gene: TRBJ2-2
CDR3 protein: CASRNTNTGELFF

V gene: TRBV5-1
clone size: .
J gene: TRBJ1-5
CDR3 protein: CASSPETGRPQHF

V gene: TRBV28
clone size: .
J gene: TRBJ1-2
CDR3 protein: CASSLLAGEYGYTF

V gene: TRBV9
clone size: .
J gene: TRBJ1-6
CDR3 protein: CASSVGLRSDNSPLHF

V gene: TRBV30
clone size: once
J gene: TRBJ2-7
CDR3 protein: CAWKGVPPSGQYF